The 14 T cell receptor beta chains in this list originate from one sample, sequenced in a study of sequential checkpoint blockade in melanoma. The repertoire was sequenced with immunoSEQ multiplex PCR; TCRdb's copy has only in-frame clones and lacks some. The data show some 10,000 clones, about 25% seen once. This sample's treatment: randomized to nivolumab then ipilimumab (arm A) or the reverse (arm B). The starting material was tumor tissue (inferred from file names), obtained from a patient given nivolumab and ipilimumab in sequence. These receptors originate from a human donor with melanoma.

The chain carries TRBV12-5 and TRBJ2-2, with D perhaps TRBD1 or TRBD2 (5 bases each). Deletions cut 0 bases from V and 3 bases from J, with 17 bases between. Germline CDR1 is LGHNT and CDR2 is FRNRAP. CDR3 length equals 18 residues. CDR3 protein: CASGLVPDGALDTGELFF. The DNA of the CDR3 is TGTGCTAGTGGTTTGGTACCGGACGGGGCTCTCGACACCGGGGAGCTGTTTTTT.

This clone was detected a few times. This chain uses TRBV11-3 with TRBJ2-7; D remains unclear. V lost 6 bases, J lost 4 bases, and 19 bases lay in between. Germline assignment: CDR1 SGHNT and CDR2 YENEEA. The CDR3 loop spans 15 amino acids. The CDR3 loop reads CASSPDIVSLYEQYF. The CDR3, as DNA: TGTGCCAGCAGTCCCGATATTGTGAGCTTATACGAGCAGTACTTC.

The chain carries TRBV5-1 and TRBJ1-2, with a weak D call TRBD1 (6 bases). The germline V gene encodes CDR1 SGHRS and CDR2 YFSETQ. V dropped 0 bases and J dropped 1 base, with 10 bases sitting between them. CDR3 length equals 15 residues. The CDR3 DNA reads as TGCGCCAGCAGCTTGGCCATACAGGGTAACTATGGCTACACCTTC. It codes for CASSLAIQGNYGYTF.

This clone was detected many times. The chain is built from TRBV7-8 and TRBJ1-1; 7 bases line up with TRBD1. Germline trimming cut 5 bases from V and 5 bases from J; bases unmatched to any gene: 5. The CDR3 sequence is 13 residues long. Germline CDR1 SGHVS, CDR2 FQNEAQ. The CDR3 DNA is TGTGCCAGCAGCCTCGACAGGGCGACTGAAGCTTTCTTT. Amino acids: CASSLDRATEAFF.

The chain is built from TRBV5-1 and TRBJ2-5; perhaps D is TRBD1 or TRBD2 (6 bases each). This CDR3 comprises 16 residues. V dropped 5 bases and J dropped 2 bases, with 19 bases sitting between them. Per germline, CDR1 SGHRS and CDR2 YFSETQ. This CDR3 is CASSWQGRDEQETQYF. CDR3 DNA sequence: TGCGCCAGCAGTTGGCAGGGGCGGGATGAGCAAGAGACCCAGTACTTC.

The genes are TRBV30 and TRBJ2-1; 11 bases align to TRBD2. V shed 0 bases and J 4 bases; nucleotides not matched to a gene: 2. CDR3 length: 15 amino acids. Germline values: CDR1 GTSNPN, CDR2 SVGIG (reference sequence). CDR3 nucleotide sequence: TGTGCCTGGAGTGTATCTAGCGGGAGGTACAATGAGCAGTTCTTC. Protein sequence: CAWSVSSGRYNEQFF.

This clone was found a few times. The gene calls are TRBV9 and TRBJ1-5, with D unclear. Germline values: CDR1 SGDLS, CDR2 YYNGEE. Trimming stripped 5 bases from V and 5 bases from J, with 23 bases between. This CDR3 contains 17 residues. The CDR3 region has the DNA TGTGCCAGCAGTGACCATATTTGGGTCGAGCAGGATCAGCCCCAGCATTTT. This encodes CASSDHIWVEQDQPQHF. Variable domain in full (rest from reference TRBV9 and TRBJ1-5): DSGVTQTPKHLITATGQRVTLRCSPRSGDLSVYWYQQSLDQGLQFLIQYYNGEERAKGNILERFSAQQFPDLHSELNLSSLELGDSALYFCASSDHIWVEQDQPQHFGDGTRLSIL.

This chain connects TRBV11-3 to TRBJ2-1; 7 bases fit TRBD1. The ends lost 5 bases at V and 3 bases at J; junction bases unmatched: 7. The length of the CDR3 is 15 residues. CDR1 is SGHNT and CDR2 is YENEEA in the germline V gene. The chain's CDR3 is CASSPSGTVYNEQFF. The CDR3 nucleotides read TGTGCCAGCAGCCCCTCCGGGACAGTCTACAATGAGCAGTTCTTC.

This clone was seen repeatedly, ten times or more. Written as DNA, the CDR3 is TGTGCCAGCAGCTCCCGGAGGGACTTGGGGTATGGCTACACCTTC. Its translation is CASSSRRDLGYGYTF. This chain joins TRBV11-3 and TRBJ1-2; a possible D gene is TRBD1 (5 bases). V lost 4 bases and J 5 bases, leaving 17 bases between the germline ends. CDR1 is SGHNT, CDR2 YENEEA, per germline. This CDR3 is built from 15 residues.

CDR3 amino acids: CASSIQPTGQGPNQPQHF. The DNA of the CDR3 is TGTGCCAGTAGTATCCAACCTACGGGACAGGGTCCGAATCAGCCCCAGCATTTT. The chain has TRBV19 and TRBJ1-5, with 9 bases that match TRBD1. Unmatched junction bases numbered 13, after V lost 3 bases and J lost 4 bases. Germline V gene data show CDR1 as LNHDA and CDR2 as SQIVND (reference sequence). The length of the CDR3 is 18 residues.

This clone was observed a few times. V is TRBV9 and J is TRBJ2-5; D possibly matches TRBD1 or TRBD2 (7 bases each). The CDR3 consists of 19 residues. Germline CDR1 and CDR2: SGDLS and YYNGEE. V was trimmed by 0 bases and J by 1 base, leaving 22 bases between them. CDR3 sequence: CASSVEGGATGAIQETQYF. The DNA for the CDR3 is TGTGCCAGCAGCGTAGAGGGAGGGGCCACAGGGGCCATCCAAGAGACCCAGTACTTC. The complete variable domain, with remaining parts taken from reference TRBV9 and TRBJ2-5, reads DSGVTQTPKHLITATGQRVTLRCSPRSGDLSVYWYQQSLDQGLQFLIQYYNGEERAKGNILERFSAQQFPDLHSELNLSSLELGDSALYFCASSVEGGATGAIQETQYFGPGTRLLVL.

This clone has only a few counts. The genes are TRBV15 and TRBJ1-5; TRBD1 aligns across 8 bases. V shed 0 bases, J shed 9 bases, and the junction held 13 bases outside the gene matches. The CDR3 spans 17 residues. Per the germline V gene, CDR1 is LNHNV and CDR2 is YYDKDF (reference sequence). Written as DNA, the CDR3 is TGTGCCACCAGCAGAGATAGGGACAGGCAGAACCCAAGGCCCCAGCATTTT. Protein: CATSRDRDRQNPRPQHF.

This clone is medium-sized in the sample. The genes are TRBV4-1 and TRBJ2-2; 10 positions match TRBD2. V lost 1 base, J lost 3 bases, and 5 bases stayed unmatched. CDR3 length: 17 residues. Per germline, CDR1 MGHRA and CDR2 YSYEKL. The CDR3 loop is CASSQGSSGRDTGELFF. The CDR3, as DNA: TGCGCCAGCAGCCAAGGATCTAGCGGGAGAGACACCGGGGAGCTGTTTTTT.

This clone turned up a few times. The chain is built from TRBV19 and TRBJ2-3; perhaps TRBD2 as D (6 bases). This CDR3 contains 16 residues. Germline-derived CDR1 and CDR2 are LNHDA and SQIVND (reference sequence). Trimming left V 3 bases short and J 0 bases short, with 13 bases between. The CDR3 nucleotides are TGTGCCAGTAGTATTAGGTACGGGAGCAGCACAGATACGCAGTATTTT. The encoded protein is CASSIRYGSSTDTQYF.